Presented here are 4 T cell receptor beta chains from one specimen sequenced in a study of T cells in Graves' hyperthyroidism and ophthalmopathy. Regions amplified from RNA transcripts were the TCR beta CDR3 regions. Carried out on the TCR CDR3, a first-round RT-PCR used the HTBI primer set. TCRdb recomputed calls from the multiplex PCR reads with MiXCR, one row per CDR3 protein. Here the sample spans some 620,000 distinct CDR3 sequences, 15% to 20% being singletons. The specimen sequenced was blood. The receptor set was obtained from a young woman with Graves' hyperthyroidism.

The chain recombines TRBV4-2 with TRBJ2-7; TRBD2 is a possible D gene (5 bases). Trimming left V 8 bases short and J 3 bases short, with 14 bases between. Germline loops: CDR1 LGHNA, CDR2 YNFKEQ. This CDR3 spans 13 amino acids. CDR3 DNA: TGTGCCAGCGCCTCTGCGGGCCTCTACGAGCAGTACTTC. Translating gives CASASAGLYEQYF.

This clonotype was recorded many times. This chain connects TRBV20-1 to TRBJ2-4; a weak D match, TRBD1 (6 bases). This CDR3 has 11 amino acids. Per germline, CDR1 DFQATT and CDR2 SNEGSKA (reference sequence). Trimming took 7 bases from V and 8 from J, leaving 12 bases between them. Written as DNA, the CDR3 is TGCAGTGGCAGGGGTATGGACATTCAGTACTTC. Its protein product is CSGRGMDIQYF.

This clonotype was seen repeatedly, ten times or more. This chain connects TRBV12-3 or TRBV12-4 to TRBJ1-1; D is perhaps TRBD1 (6 bases). The CDR3 extends over 13 amino acids. The V end lost 7 bases, the J end lost 5 bases, and 14 bases lay between the germline ends. CDR3 amino acids: CASTHGGATEAFF. The CDR3 coding sequence is TGTGCCAGCACCCATGGGGGGGCGACTGAAGCTTTCTTT.

This clonotype was recorded only once. This may come from a read error, since a much larger clone is one base off. V usage is TRBV9 and J usage is TRBJ1-5, with D possibly being TRBD1 (5 bases). From germline, CDR1 is SGDLS and CDR2 YYNGEE. The length of the CDR3 is 15 residues. In nucleotides, the CDR3 is TGTGCCAGCAGCTTAGGTCCAGGGAGAAATCAGTCCCAGCATTTT. It is translated as CASSLGPGRNQSQHF.